This is a list of T cell receptor beta chains from one sample in a study of blood T cell repertoires in COVID-19. Using immunoSEQ multiplex PCR, the repertoire was profiled, and TCRdb retains in-frame clones only, with some absent. This sample has 150,000 or so clones, with 84% found just once. The material sequenced was PBMCs or T cells enriched from blood (not recorded which). These receptors came from a woman between 45 and 65 years old who had been exposed to COVID-19. Each CDR3 is given with its conserved first and last residue. D genes are given only for firm matches. Size tells how often a clone was seen (once, few, many) or the class of an expanded clone, and some rows leave it out.

>TRBJ2-7|many|TRBD1|TRBV4-3
TGCGCCAGCAGCCAAGATTTCGCAGGGGGCCACGAGCAGTACTTC
CASSQDFAGGHEQYF
>TRBJ1-4|.|.|TRBV7-2
TGTGCCAGCAGCCCACGACAGGCGTCTAATGAAAAACTGTTTTTT
CASSPRQASNEKLFF
>TRBJ1-1|.|TRBD1|TRBV5-4
TGTGCCAGCAGCTTGCCGGGACAGGGTAAAACTGAAGCTTTCTTT
CASSLPGQGKTEAFF
>TRBJ1-1|.|TRBD1|TRBV19
TGTGCCAGTAGTCCCCCCACAGGGGCGAACACTGAAGCTTTCTTT
CASSPPTGANTEAFF
>TRBJ2-1|.|TRBD2|TRBV4-3
TGCGCCAGCAGCCAATCGGCGGGAGCACTACATGAGCAGTTCTTC
CASSQSAGALHEQFF
>TRBJ2-5|.|.|TRBV3-1/TRBV3-2
TGTGCCAGCAGCCAAGAGACGTGGGGGGGCCGCGAGACCCAGTACTTC
CASSQETWGGRETQYF
>TRBJ1-2|.|.|TRBV7-9
TGTGCCAGCAGCAGAACGGGGGAGCGCTATGGCTACACCTTC
CASSRTGERYGYTF
>TRBJ2-3|few|.|TRBV19
TGTGCCAGTAGCGGTGCACGTACTAGCACAGATACGCAGTATTTT
CASSGARTSTDTQYF
>TRBJ2-7|.|TRBD2|TRBV5-1
TGCGCCAGCAGCATCGGGACTAGCGGTGCCTACGAGCAGTACTTC
CASSIGTSGAYEQYF
>TRBJ2-1|.|TRBD2|TRBV7-9
TGTGCCAGCAGCTTTGGACTAGCGGGAGAAGGGCAGTTCTTC
CASSFGLAGEGQFF
>TRBJ2-7|few|TRBD1|TRBV5-1
TGCGCCAGCAGCCTCAGGACAGGCTCCTACGAGCAGTACTTC
CASSLRTGSYEQYF
>TRBJ2-1|.|TRBD2|TRBV29-1
TGCAGCGTTTCCATAAGGGGTAGCGGGAGCACCAATGAGCAGTTCTTC
CSVSIRGSGSTNEQFF
>TRBJ2-2|.|.|TRBV5-4
TGTGCCAGCAGAAGCGGAATGAACACCGGGGAGCTGTTTTTT
CASRSGMNTGELFF
>TRBJ2-6|.|.|TRBV6-5
TGTGCCAGCAGCCGCAGGAACTCTGGGGCCAACGTCCTGACTTTC
CASSRRNSGANVLTF
>TRBJ2-7|.|TRBD1|TRBV6-5
TGTGCCAGCAGAGCCGGGACAGGGCCCTACGAGCAGTACTTC
CASRAGTGPYEQYF
>TRBJ2-7|once|.|TRBV2
TGTGCCAGCAGTGAAGCCGGAACAGGGTTCTACGAGCAGTACTTC
CASSEAGTGFYEQYF
>TRBJ2-7|.|TRBD1|TRBV27
TGTGCCAGCAGTTTGCTTAGACCCGGGACAGGGTCCGAGCAGTACTTC
CASSLLRPGTGSEQYF
>TRBJ1-1|.|.|TRBV7-8
TGTGCCAGCAGCCAGGGGAAGAACACTGAAGCTTTCTTT
CASSQGKNTEAFF
>TRBJ2-7|.|TRBD1|TRBV14
TGTGCCAGCAGCCCTGGACAGGCGCAATACGAGCAGTACTTC
CASSPGQAQYEQYF
>TRBJ1-6|.|.|TRBV7-3
TGTGCCAGCAGCTTAACGGGGGGTTCACCCCTCCACTTT
CASSLTGGSPLHF
>TRBJ2-7|few|TRBD1|TRBV27
TGTGCCAACAACTACAGGGGTGGGGAGCAGTACTTC
CANNYRGGEQYF
>TRBJ1-4|.|TRBD1|TRBV5-1
TGCGCCAGCAAAACGACAGGGATATCCGAAAAACTGTTTTTT
CASKTTGISEKLFF
>TRBJ2-2|.|TRBD2|TRBV7-2
TGTGCCAGCCCTTCCATAGGGCTAGCGGGCCGGTGGGACACCGGGGAGCTGTTTTTT
CASPSIGLAGRWDTGELFF
>TRBJ2-5|.|TRBD1|TRBV19
TGTGCCAGTAGTATGGCAGGGGGTTTTGAGACCCAGTACTTC
CASSMAGGFETQYF
>TRBJ2-3|.|.|TRBV27
TGTGCCAGCAGTTTATTGGACTCTACACCGCAGTATTTT
CASSLLDSTPQYF
>TRBJ1-4|.|.|TRBV7-2
TGTGCCAGCAGCTACGAATCCGGACACATAGTAGGTGAAAAACTGTTTTTT
CASSYESGHIVGEKLFF
>TRBJ2-3|.|.|TRBV5-1
TGCGCCAGCAGCTTGAGGGGATTGGGCACAGATACGCAGTATTTT
CASSLRGLGTDTQYF
>TRBJ2-1|once|.|TRBV12-2
TGTGCAAGTCGCTTAGCTATGAAGGGGACAGAACTTGAGCAGTTCTTC
CASRLAMKGTELEQFF
>TRBJ1-6|.|.|TRBV9
TGTGCCAGCAAAACTGGGGCGTATAATTCACCCCTCCACTTT
CASKTGAYNSPLHF
>TRBJ1-2|.|.|TRBV2
TGTGCCAGCAGTGGCAGAAGAAACTATGGCTACACCTTC
CASSGRRNYGYTF
>TRBJ2-2|.|TRBD1|TRBV19
TGTGCCAGTAGTATCCCCAGGGGGCTAGACACCGGGGAGCTGTTTTTT
CASSIPRGLDTGELFF
>TRBJ2-7|.|TRBD2|TRBV15
TGTGCCACCAGGATTGCGGGAGGTTCCTCCTACGAGCAGTACTTC
CATRIAGGSSYEQYF
>TRBJ1-1|once|.|TRBV25-1
TGTGCCAGCAGAGCCAGGGGATTGAACACTGAAGCTTTCTTT
CASRARGLNTEAFF
>TRBJ1-1|.|.|TRBV9
TGTGCCAGCAGCGCCGATTACAGGGTGAACACTGAAGCTTTCTTT
CASSADYRVNTEAFF
>TRBJ1-5|.|TRBD1|TRBV10-2
TGCGCCAGCAGTGAGTCGGGACAGGGGAGGCCCCAGCATTTT
CASSESGQGRPQHF
>TRBJ2-2|few|.|TRBV9
TGTGCCAGCAGCGTAGGTCTGGAGCCCGGGGAGCTGTTTTTT
CASSVGLEPGELFF
>TRBJ2-3|many|TRBD2|TRBV13
TGTGCCAGCAGCCGGAGGTTAGCGGGGGCCCGCACAGATACGCAGTATTTT
CASSRRLAGARTDTQYF
>TRBJ1-5|.|.|TRBV19
TGTGCCAGTAGTAGGAGGCAGGGGATGGGACACAATCAGCCCCAGCATTTT
CASSRRQGMGHNQPQHF